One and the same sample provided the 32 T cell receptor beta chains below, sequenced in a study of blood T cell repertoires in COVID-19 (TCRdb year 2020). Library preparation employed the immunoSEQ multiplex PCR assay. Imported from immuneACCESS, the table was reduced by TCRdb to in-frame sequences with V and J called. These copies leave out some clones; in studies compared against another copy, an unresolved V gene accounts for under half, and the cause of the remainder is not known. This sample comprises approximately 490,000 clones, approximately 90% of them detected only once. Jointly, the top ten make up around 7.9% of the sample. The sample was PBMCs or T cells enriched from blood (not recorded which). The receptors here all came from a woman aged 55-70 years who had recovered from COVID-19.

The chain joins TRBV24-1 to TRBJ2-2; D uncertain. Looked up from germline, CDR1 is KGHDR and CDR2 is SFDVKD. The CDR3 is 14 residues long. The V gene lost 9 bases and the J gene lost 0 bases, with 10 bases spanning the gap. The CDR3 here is CATEKPTNTGELFF. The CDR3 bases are TGTGCCACCGAGAAACCTACGAACACCGGGGAGCTGTTTTTT.

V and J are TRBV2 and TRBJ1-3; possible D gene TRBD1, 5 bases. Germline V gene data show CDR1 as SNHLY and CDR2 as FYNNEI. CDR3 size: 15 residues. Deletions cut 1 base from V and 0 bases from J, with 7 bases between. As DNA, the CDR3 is TGTGCCAGCAGTGAAGGGGGCTACTCTGGAAACACCATATATTTT. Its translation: CASSEGGYSGNTIYF.

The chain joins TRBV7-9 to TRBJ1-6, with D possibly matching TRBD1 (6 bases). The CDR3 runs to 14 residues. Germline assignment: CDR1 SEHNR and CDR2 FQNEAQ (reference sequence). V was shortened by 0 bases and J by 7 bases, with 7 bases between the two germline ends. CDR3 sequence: CASSLAQGNSPLHF. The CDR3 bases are TGTGCCAGCAGCTTAGCGCAGGGGAATTCACCCCTCCACTTT.

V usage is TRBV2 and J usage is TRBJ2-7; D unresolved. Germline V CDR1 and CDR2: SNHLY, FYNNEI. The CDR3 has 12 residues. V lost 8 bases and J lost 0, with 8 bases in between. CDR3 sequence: CASLSSSYEQYF. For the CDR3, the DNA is TGTGCCAGCCTCTCTTCCTCCTACGAGCAGTACTTC.

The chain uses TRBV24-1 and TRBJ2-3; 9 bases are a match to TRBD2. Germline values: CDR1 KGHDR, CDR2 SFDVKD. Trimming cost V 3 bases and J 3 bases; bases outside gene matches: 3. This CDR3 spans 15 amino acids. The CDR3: CATSDLSGGTDTQYF. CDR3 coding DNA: TGTGCCACCAGTGATCTTAGCGGGGGTACAGATACGCAGTATTTT.

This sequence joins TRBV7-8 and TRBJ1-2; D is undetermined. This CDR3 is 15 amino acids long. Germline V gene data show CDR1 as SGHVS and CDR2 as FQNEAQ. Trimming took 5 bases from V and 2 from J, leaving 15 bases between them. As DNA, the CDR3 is TGTGCCAGCAGCGGTAATCTAGGTGGGAACTATGGCTACACCTTC. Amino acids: CASSGNLGGNYGYTF.

The CDR3 DNA follows: TGTGCCAGCAGAACAGGGTTATACAATGAGCAGTTCTTC. Translation gives CASRTGLYNEQFF. The J gene is TRBJ2-1, the V gene TRBV2; possibly TRBD1 for D (6 bases). This CDR3 has 13 residues. Trimming removed 6 bases from V and 4 bases from J, with 10 bases in between. CDR1 and CDR2 (germline): SNHLY, FYNNEI.

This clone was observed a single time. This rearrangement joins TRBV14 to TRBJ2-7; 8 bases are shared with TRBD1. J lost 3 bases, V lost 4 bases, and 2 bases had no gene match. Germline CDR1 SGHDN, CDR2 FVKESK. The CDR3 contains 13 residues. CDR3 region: CASSRDRHYEQYV. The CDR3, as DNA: TGTGCCAGCAGCCGGGACAGGCACTACGAGCAGTACGTC.

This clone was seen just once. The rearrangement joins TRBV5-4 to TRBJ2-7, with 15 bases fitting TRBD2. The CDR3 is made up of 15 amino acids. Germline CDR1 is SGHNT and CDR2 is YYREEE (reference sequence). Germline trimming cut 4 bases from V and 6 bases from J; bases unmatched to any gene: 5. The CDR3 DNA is TGTGCCAGCAGCCGGACTAGCGGGGGGGCGAGCGAGCAGTACTTC. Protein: CASSRTSGGASEQYF. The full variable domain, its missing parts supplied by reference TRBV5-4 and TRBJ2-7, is ETGVTQSPTHLIKTRGQQVTLRCSSQSGHNTVSWYQQALGQGPQFIFQYYREEENGRGNFPPRFSGLQFPNYSSELNVNALELDDSALYLCASSRTSGGASEQYFGPGTRLTVT.

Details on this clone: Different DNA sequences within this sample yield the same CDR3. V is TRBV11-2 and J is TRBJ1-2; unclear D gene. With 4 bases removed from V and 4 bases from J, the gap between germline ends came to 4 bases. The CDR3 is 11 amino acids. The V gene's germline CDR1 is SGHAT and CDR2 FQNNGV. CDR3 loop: CASSSLYGYTF. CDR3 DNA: TGTGCCAGCAGCTCCCTCTATGGCTACACCTTC.

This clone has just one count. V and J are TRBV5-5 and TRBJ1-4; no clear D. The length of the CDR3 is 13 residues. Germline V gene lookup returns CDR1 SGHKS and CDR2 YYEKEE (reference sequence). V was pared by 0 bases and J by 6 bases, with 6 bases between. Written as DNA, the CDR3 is TGTGCCAGCAGCTTGGGAGTTTATGAAAAACTGTTTTTT. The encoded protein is CASSLGVYEKLFF.

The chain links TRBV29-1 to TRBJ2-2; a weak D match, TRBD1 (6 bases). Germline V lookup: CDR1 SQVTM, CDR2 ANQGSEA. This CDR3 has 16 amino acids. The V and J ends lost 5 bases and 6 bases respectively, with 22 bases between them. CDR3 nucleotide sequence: TGCAGCGTTATTTGGACAGCGCCCTACCGACCCGGGGAGCTGTTTTTT. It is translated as CSVIWTAPYRPGELFF.

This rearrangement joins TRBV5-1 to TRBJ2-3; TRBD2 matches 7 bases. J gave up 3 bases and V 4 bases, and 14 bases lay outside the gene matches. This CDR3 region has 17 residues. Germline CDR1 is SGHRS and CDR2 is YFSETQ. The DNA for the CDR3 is TGCGCCAGCAGCCCCCTAGCGGCAGGGAAGAAGACAGATACGCAGTATTTT. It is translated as CASSPLAAGKKTDTQYF.

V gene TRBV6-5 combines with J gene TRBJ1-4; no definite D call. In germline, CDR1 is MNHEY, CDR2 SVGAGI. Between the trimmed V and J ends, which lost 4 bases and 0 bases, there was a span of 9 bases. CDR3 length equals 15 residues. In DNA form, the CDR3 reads TGTGCCAGCAGTTTCTCCCGGGCAACTAATGAAAAACTGTTTTTT. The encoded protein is CASSFSRATNEKLFF.

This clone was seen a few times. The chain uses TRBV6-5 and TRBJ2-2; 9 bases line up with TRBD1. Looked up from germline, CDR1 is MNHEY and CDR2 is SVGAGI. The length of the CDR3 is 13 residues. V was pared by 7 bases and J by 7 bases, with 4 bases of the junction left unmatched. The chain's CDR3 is CASTRTGDGELFF. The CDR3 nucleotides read TGTGCCAGCACCCGGACAGGGGACGGGGAGCTGTTTTTT.

DNA for the CDR3: TGTGCCAGCAGTCGACAGGGATGGGAGTACGAGCAGTACTTC. The encoded protein is CASSRQGWEYEQYF. This chain joins TRBV6-5 and TRBJ2-7, with TRBD1 identical over 7 bases. J lost 4 bases, V lost 5 bases, and 8 bases had no gene match. The CDR3 extends over 14 amino acids. CDR1 and CDR2 (germline): MNHEY, SVGAGI.

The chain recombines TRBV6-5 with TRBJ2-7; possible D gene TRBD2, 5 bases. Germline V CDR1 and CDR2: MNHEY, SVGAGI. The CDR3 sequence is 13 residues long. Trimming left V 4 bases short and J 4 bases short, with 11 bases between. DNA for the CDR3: TGTGCCAGCAGTTTTAACCCGGGATACGAGCAGTACGTC. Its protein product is CASSFNPGYEQYV.

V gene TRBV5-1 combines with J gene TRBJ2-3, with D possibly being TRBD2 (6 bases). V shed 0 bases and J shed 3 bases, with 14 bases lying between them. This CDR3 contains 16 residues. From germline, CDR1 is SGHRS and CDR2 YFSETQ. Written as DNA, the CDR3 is TGCGCCAGCAGCTTGGGACCGGCGGGGAGAACAGATACGCAGTATTTT. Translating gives CASSLGPAGRTDTQYF.

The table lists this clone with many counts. CDR3 sequence (DNA): TGTGCCAGCAGCCGGTCTCTACAGGGAGTTAACTATGGCTACACCTTC. Its protein is CASSRSLQGVNYGYTF. This chain links TRBV3-1 (or the pseudogene TRBV3-2) with TRBJ1-2; D is perhaps TRBD1 (6 bases). CDR1 LGHDT and CDR2 YNNKEL come from the germline V gene (reference sequence). This CDR3 is built from 16 residues. Trimming pared 4 bases from V and 1 base from J, leaving 16 bases between.

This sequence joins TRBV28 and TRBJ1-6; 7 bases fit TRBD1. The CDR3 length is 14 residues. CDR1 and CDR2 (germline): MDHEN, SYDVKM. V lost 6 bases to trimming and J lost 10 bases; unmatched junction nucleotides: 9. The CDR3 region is CASRQTGTYSPLHF. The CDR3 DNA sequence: TGTGCCAGCAGGCAGACAGGGACGTACTCACCCCTCCACTTT.

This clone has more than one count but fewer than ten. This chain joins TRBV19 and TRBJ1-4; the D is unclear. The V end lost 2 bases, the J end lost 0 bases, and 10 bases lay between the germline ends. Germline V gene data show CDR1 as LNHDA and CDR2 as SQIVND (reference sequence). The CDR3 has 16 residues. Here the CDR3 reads CASSIYSRSTNEKLFF. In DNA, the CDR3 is TGTGCCAGTAGTATATACAGCCGGTCAACTAATGAAAAACTGTTTTTT.

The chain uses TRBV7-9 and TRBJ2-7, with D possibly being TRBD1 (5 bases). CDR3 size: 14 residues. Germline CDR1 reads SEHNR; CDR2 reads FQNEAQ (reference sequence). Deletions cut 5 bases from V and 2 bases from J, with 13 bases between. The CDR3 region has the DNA TGTGCCAGCAGCCCAAAGACAGACCCCTACGAGCAGTACTTC. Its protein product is CASSPKTDPYEQYF.

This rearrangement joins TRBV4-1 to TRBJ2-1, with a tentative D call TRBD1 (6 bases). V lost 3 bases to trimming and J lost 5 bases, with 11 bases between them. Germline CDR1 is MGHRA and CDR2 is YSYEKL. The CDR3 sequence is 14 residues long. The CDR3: CASSQIGTHNEQFF. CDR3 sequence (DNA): TGCGCCAGCAGCCAGATAGGGACACACAATGAGCAGTTCTTC.

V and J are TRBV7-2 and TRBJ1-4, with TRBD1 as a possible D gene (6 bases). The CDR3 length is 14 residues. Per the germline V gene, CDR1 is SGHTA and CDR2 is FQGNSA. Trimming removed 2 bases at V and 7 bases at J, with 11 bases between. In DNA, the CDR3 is TGTGCCAGCAGCTTAAACAGGGTTAGTGAAAAACTGTTTTTT. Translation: CASSLNRVSEKLFF.

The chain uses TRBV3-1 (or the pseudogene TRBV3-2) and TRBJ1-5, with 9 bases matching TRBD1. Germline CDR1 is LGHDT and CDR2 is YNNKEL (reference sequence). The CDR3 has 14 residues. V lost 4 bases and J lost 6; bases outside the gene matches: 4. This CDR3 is CASSLGQGAQPQHF. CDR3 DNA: TGTGCCAGCAGCCTGGGACAGGGCGCTCAGCCCCAGCATTTT.

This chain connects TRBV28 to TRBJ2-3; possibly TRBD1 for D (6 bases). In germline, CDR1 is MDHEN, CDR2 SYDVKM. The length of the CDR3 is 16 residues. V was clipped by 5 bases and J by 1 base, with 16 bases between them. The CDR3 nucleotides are TGTGCCAGCAGTCTAAGGTCCAGGGGTGGCACAGATACGCAGTATTTT. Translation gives CASSLRSRGGTDTQYF.

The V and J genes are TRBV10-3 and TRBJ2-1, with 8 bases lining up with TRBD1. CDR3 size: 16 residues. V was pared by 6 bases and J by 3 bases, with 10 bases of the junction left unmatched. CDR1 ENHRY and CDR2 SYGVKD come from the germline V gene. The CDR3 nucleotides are TGTGCCATCAGCGGGGTGACAGGGGAAGGCTACAATGAGCAGTTCTTC. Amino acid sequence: CAISGVTGEGYNEQFF.

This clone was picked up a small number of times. CDR3 coding DNA: TGTGCCAGCAGCAAAGGGAGGGGACAGGGGGCTCCCAATCAGCCCCAGCATTTT. Protein product: CASSKGRGQGAPNQPQHF. This sequence joins TRBV21-1 and TRBJ1-5; the D call of TRBD1 is as the table states it, not checked on the DNA. TRBV21-1 is recorded as a pseudogene. CDR3 length: 18 amino acids.

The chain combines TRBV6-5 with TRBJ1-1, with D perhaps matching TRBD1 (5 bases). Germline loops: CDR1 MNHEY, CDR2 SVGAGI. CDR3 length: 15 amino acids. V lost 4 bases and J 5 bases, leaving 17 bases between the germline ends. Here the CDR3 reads CASSSPGRVGTEAFF. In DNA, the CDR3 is TGTGCCAGCAGTTCCCCTGGCAGGGTCGGAACTGAAGCTTTCTTT.

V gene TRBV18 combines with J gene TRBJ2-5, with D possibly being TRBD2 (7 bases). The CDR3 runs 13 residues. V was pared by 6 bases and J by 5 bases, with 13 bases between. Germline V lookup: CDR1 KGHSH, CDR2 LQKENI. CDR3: CASSRGAGETQYF. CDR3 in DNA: TGTGCCAGCTCCCGGGGGGCAGGTGAGACCCAGTACTTC.

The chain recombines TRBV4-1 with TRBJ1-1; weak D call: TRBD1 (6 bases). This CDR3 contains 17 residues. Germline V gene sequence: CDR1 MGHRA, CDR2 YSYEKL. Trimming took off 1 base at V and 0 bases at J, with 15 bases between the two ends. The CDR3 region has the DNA TGCGCCAGCAGCCAAGCCCCGGCAGGGGTGATGAACACTGAAGCTTTCTTT. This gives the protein CASSQAPAGVMNTEAFF.

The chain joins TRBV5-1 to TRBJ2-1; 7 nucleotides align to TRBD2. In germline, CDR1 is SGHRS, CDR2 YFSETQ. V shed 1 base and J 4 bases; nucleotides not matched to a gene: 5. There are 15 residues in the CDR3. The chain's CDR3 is CASSLFSGPYNEQFF. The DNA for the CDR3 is TGCGCCAGCAGCTTGTTTAGCGGGCCATACAATGAGCAGTTCTTC. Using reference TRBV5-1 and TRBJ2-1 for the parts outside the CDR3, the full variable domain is KAGVTQTPRYLIKTRGQQVTLSCSPISGHRSVSWYQQTPGQGLQFLFEYFSETQRNKGNFPGRFSGRQFSNSRSEMNVSTLELGDSALYLCASSLFSGPYNEQFFGPGTRLTVL.